This T cell receptor beta chain was captured in a study of T cells in Graves' hyperthyroidism and ophthalmopathy. Study outcomes and limitations: Among thyroid clonotypes expanded above 0.001, most also appeared in blood. A median around 6.8 months before onset, the model predicted ophthalmopathy.

Ophthalmopathy cases scored 3 or more on the Clinical Activity Score and 4 or more on NOSPECS grade, with duration below 3 months. The study left out patients who had uncontrolled infection, other autoimmune disease, pregnancy or lactation. This clonotype is medium-sized within its sample. Its cognate antigen is unknown. TCR beta CDR3 sequences were amplified from RNA transcripts. HTBI primers were used for first-round RT-PCR of the TCR CDR3. TCRdb called the multiplex PCR reads again in MiXCR, with one record for every CDR3 protein. The sample contains about 34,000 distinct CDR3 sequences, approximately 52% of which appear only once. Trimming cost V 3 bases and J 7 bases, with 14 bases left between them. Germline CDR1 is KGHDR and CDR2 is SFDVKD. This CDR3 has 14 residues.

V is TRBV24-1 and J is TRBJ1-2; the D gene is possibly TRBD1 (5 bases). The sample was blood. The clonotype was recovered from a woman in her forties with Graves' ophthalmopathy. The CDR3 DNA follows: TGTGCCACCAGTGATGGGACCCAGAGGGGTGGCTACACCTTC. It codes for CATSDGTQRGGYTF.